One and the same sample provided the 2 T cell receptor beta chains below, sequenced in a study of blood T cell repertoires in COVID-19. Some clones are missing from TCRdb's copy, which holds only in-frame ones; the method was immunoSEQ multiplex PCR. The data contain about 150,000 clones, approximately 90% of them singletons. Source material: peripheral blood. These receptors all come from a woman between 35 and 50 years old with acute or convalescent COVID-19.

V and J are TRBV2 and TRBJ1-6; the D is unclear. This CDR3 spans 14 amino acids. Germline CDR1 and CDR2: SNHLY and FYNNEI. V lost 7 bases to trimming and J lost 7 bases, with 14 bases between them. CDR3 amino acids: CASMVQATNSPLHF. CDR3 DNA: TGTGCCAGCATGGTGCAGGCCACAAATTCACCCCTCCACTTT. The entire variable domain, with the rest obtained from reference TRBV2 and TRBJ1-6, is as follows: EPEVTQTPSHQVTQMGQEVILRCVPISNHLYFYWYRQILGQKVEFLVSFYNNEISEKSEIFDDQFSVERPDGSNFTLKIRSTKLEDSAMYFCASMVQATNSPLHFGNGTRLTVT.

CDR3 DNA: TGTGCCAGCAGTTCGGGACTAGCGGGAGAGTACACAGATACGCAGTATTTT. Translated: CASSSGLAGEYTDTQYF. The chain recombines TRBV3-1 (or the pseudogene TRBV3-2) with TRBJ2-3, with 14 bases aligning to TRBD2. Germline CDR1 reads LGHDT; CDR2 reads YNNKEL (reference sequence). The CDR3 sequence is 17 residues long. The trim removed 6 bases at V and 2 bases at J, leaving 7 bases unmatched.